This entry lists 14 T cell receptor beta chains sequenced from one sample in a study of blood T cell repertoires in COVID-19. Here immunoSEQ multiplex PCR was the method, and the copy in TCRdb shows in-frame clones only, minus some. Of 95,000 to 130,000 clones in the sample, about nine tenths were seen once. The sequencing input was peripheral blood. These receptors were taken from a human donor with active COVID-19. The donor label of this sample is uncertain.

On this clone itself: With a much larger clone just one base away, this may be a read error. This chain connects TRBV6-5 to TRBJ1-5, with D tentatively TRBD1 (6 bases). V was cut by 5 bases and J by 2 bases, with 7 bases left in between. CDR3 length equals 13 residues. The germline V gene has CDR1 MNHEY and CDR2 SVGAGI. CDR3 protein: CASSRTGNQPQHF. The CDR3 DNA sequence: TGTGCCAGCAGTCGGACAGGCAATCAGCCCCAGCATTTT.

The genes are TRBV29-1 and TRBJ2-2; 9 nucleotides align to TRBD1. The germline gives CDR1 SQVTM, CDR2 ANQGSEA. This CDR3 region has 14 residues. The V segment lost 6 bases and the J segment 5 bases; nucleotides outside the gene matches: 7. CDR3 loop: CSVGTGGGTGELFF. For the CDR3, the DNA is TGCAGCGTAGGAACAGGGGGCGGAACCGGGGAGCTGTTTTTT.

The rearrangement joins TRBV11-2 to TRBJ2-2; D call uncertain. Germline loops: CDR1 SGHAT, CDR2 FQNNGV. The CDR3 is made up of 14 amino acids. V lost 1 base to trimming and J lost 1 base, with 4 bases between them. The CDR3 DNA follows: TGTGCCAGCAGCTTAGCCAGGAACACCGGGGAGCTGTTTTTT. It yields the protein CASSLARNTGELFF.

V and J are TRBV4-2 and TRBJ1-3, with D possibly being TRBD1 (5 bases). This CDR3 spans 17 amino acids. Germline V gene data show CDR1 as LGHNA and CDR2 as YNFKEQ. V dropped 0 bases and J dropped 0 bases, with 12 bases sitting between them. DNA for the CDR3: TGTGCCAGCAGCCAAGATCAGGGCACCTCCTCTGGAAACACCATATATTTT. Translating it yields CASSQDQGTSSGNTIYF.

The V call is TRBV7-2, the J call TRBJ1-1, with D tentatively TRBD1 (5 bases). Trimming took 5 bases from V and 0 from J, leaving 7 bases between them. The CDR3 runs 13 residues. From germline, CDR1 is SGHTA and CDR2 FQGNSA. CDR3 bases: TGTGCCAGCAGCAAGGACATGAACACTGAAGCTTTCTTT. This sequence encodes CASSKDMNTEAFF.

This chain uses TRBV7-9 with TRBJ2-6; D is unresolved. Germline CDR1 SEHNR, CDR2 FQNEAQ (reference sequence). The CDR3 has 16 amino acids. V was pared by 1 base and J by 0 bases, with 7 bases between. This CDR3 is CASSLGLTSGANVLTF. For the CDR3, the DNA is TGTGCCAGCAGCTTAGGGCTCACCTCTGGGGCCAACGTCCTGACTTTC.

The chain links TRBV5-6 to TRBJ2-3; 12 bases are shared with TRBD2. In germline, CDR1 is SGHDT, CDR2 YYEEEE. The CDR3 loop spans 18 amino acids. Trimming removed 2 bases from V and 6 bases from J; junction bases left unmatched: 13. The chain's CDR3 is CASSFGTSGRPPRDTQYF. The CDR3 DNA follows: TGTGCCAGCAGCTTTGGGACTAGCGGGCGACCGCCCCGGGATACGCAGTATTTT. Complete variable domain (other parts from reference TRBV5-6 and TRBJ2-3): DAGVTQSPTHLIKTRGQQVTLRCSPKSGHDTVSWYQQALGQGPQFIFQYYEEEERQRGNFPDRFSGHQFPNYSSELNVNALLLGDSALYLCASSFGTSGRPPRDTQYFGPGTRLTVL.

This chain uses TRBV7-2 with TRBJ2-2, with a weak D call TRBD1 (6 bases). The V end was cut by 2 bases, the J end by 6 bases, with 10 bases between. The CDR3 covers 14 residues. Per germline, CDR1 SGHTA and CDR2 FQGNSA. The CDR3 sequence: CASSLKQGSGELFF. The CDR3 DNA reads TGTGCCAGCAGCTTAAAACAGGGTTCCGGGGAGCTGTTTTTT. The entire variable domain, with the rest obtained from reference TRBV7-2 and TRBJ2-2, is as follows: GAGVSQSPSNKVTEKGKDVELRCDPISGHTALYWYRQSLGQGLEFLIYFQGNSAPDKSGLPSDRFSAERTGGSVSTLTIQRTQQEDSAVYLCASSLKQGSGELFFGEGSRLTVL.

The J gene is TRBJ2-7, the V gene TRBV13; D may be TRBD1 (5 bases). The CDR3 consists of 15 residues. V gave up 9 bases and J gave up 1 base, with 19 bases separating them. Germline V lookup: CDR1 PRHDT, CDR2 FYEKMQ (reference sequence). The CDR3 bases are TGTGCCAGTTCCCCTTCTAATAGGGGATCCTACGAGCAGTACTTC. It is translated as CASSPSNRGSYEQYF. The full variable domain, in which reference TRBV13 and TRBJ2-7 provide the parts outside the CDR3, is AAGVIQSPRHLIKEKRETATLKCYPIPRHDTVYWYQQGPGQDPQFLISFYEKMQSDKGSIPDRFSAQQFSDYHSELNMSSLELGDSALYFCASSPSNRGSYEQYFGPGTRLTVT.

The CDR3 sequence is CASRNPRTGSNSPLHF. The CDR3 coding sequence is TGTGCCAGTAGAAACCCCCGGACAGGGAGTAATTCACCCCTCCACTTT. The rearrangement joins TRBV19 to TRBJ1-6; 8 bases are a match to TRBD1. Germline-derived CDR1 and CDR2 are LNHDA and SQIVND (reference sequence). CDR3 size: 16 residues. V was pared by 6 bases and J by 6 bases, with 10 bases of the junction left unmatched.

The chain is built from TRBV5-1 and TRBJ2-1; perhaps TRBD2 as D (5 bases). The V and J ends lost 4 bases and 8 bases respectively, with 19 bases between them. This CDR3 has 15 amino acids. CDR1 is SGHRS, CDR2 YFSETQ, per germline. The CDR3 DNA sequence: TGCGCCAGCAGCAAGAGGGCCCTAGGCGGCGATGAGCAGTTCTTC. Protein product: CASSKRALGGDEQFF.

CDR3 region: CASSLLGRGHGELFF. The CDR3 DNA is TGTGCCAGTAGTCTCCTGGGCAGGGGGCACGGGGAGCTGTTTTTT. The chain employs TRBV19 and TRBJ2-2; 8 nucleotides match TRBD1. Trimming removed 5 bases from V and 7 bases from J; junction bases left unmatched: 9. Germline assignment: CDR1 LNHDA and CDR2 SQIVND (reference sequence). CDR3 size: 15 residues.

The chain couples TRBV7-9 to TRBJ1-6; maybe TRBD1 (5 bases). Trimming shortened V by 4 bases and J by 7 bases, and 26 bases separated the two germline ends. The V gene's germline CDR1 is SEHNR and CDR2 FQNEAQ (reference sequence). CDR3 length: 19 residues. CDR3 coding DNA: TGTGCCAGCAGCTCTAGATTTGGGACCGCGACGGGAGTAAATTCACCCCTCCACTTT. This gives the protein CASSSRFGTATGVNSPLHF.

The chain links TRBV2 to TRBJ2-3; 10 nucleotides line up with TRBD2. Germline values: CDR1 SNHLY, CDR2 FYNNEI. The CDR3 is 15 amino acids. Trimming removed 5 bases from V and 1 base from J; junction bases left unmatched: 3. This CDR3 is CASSKGTSGTDTQYF. The CDR3 bases are TGTGCCAGCAGTAAAGGGACTAGCGGCACAGATACGCAGTATTTT.